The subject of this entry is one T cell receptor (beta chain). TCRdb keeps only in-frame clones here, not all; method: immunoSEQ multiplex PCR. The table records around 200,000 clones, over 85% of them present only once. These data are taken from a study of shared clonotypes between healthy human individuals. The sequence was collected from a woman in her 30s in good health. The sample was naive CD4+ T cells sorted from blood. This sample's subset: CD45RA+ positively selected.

CDR3 DNA: TGTGCCAGCAGCGCTAGGGGGACAGGAGGCGAGCAGTACTTC. As protein: CASSARGTGGEQYF. The chain uses TRBV11-3 and TRBJ2-7; 8 bases agree with TRBD1. V shed 5 bases and J 6 bases; nucleotides not matched to a gene: 9. The length of the CDR3 is 14 residues. Germline lookup yields CDR1 SGHNT and CDR2 YENEEA. The full variable domain, in which reference TRBV11-3 and TRBJ2-7 provide the parts outside the CDR3, is EAGVVQSPRYKIIEKKQPVAFWCNPISGHNTLYWYLQNLGQGPELLIRYENEEAVDDSQLPKDRFSAERLKGVDSTLKIQPAELGDSAVYLCASSARGTGGEQYFGPGTRLTVT.